Many counts were recorded for the clone carrying this T cell receptor (beta chain). Its antigen remains unidentified. TCRdb used MiXCR to reprocess the reads, holding one entry per CDR3 protein. The data show approximately 730,000 distinct CDR3 sequences, roughly 28% seen once. This sample is part of a study of T cell repertoires in cytomegalovirus infection. Study information: Matching HLA type, along with CMV infection, was indicated by public TCR beta signatures.

Overall study findings and caveats: What dominated the ex vivo response were HLA-C-restricted CMV-specific TCR beta clonotypes. Accumulated public TCR beta family frequency recognized individuals carrying CMV together with the relevant HLA.

CDR1 LNHDA and CDR2 SQIVND come from the germline V gene (reference sequence). V was pared by 0 bases and J by 0 bases, with 8 bases between. The CDR3 length is 15 residues. The sample in question was cultured CD8+ T cells from PBMCs, obtained from culture after CMV antigen stimulation. The sequence derives from a human donor in good health (CMV status not recorded). Some clones in this sample may be carry-over from other donors' samples. This chain links TRBV19 with TRBJ1-1; D is uncertain. The CDR3 sequence: CASSIELSMNTEAFF. The CDR3 coding sequence is TGTGCCAGTAGTATAGAATTATCCATGAACACTGAAGCTTTCTTT.